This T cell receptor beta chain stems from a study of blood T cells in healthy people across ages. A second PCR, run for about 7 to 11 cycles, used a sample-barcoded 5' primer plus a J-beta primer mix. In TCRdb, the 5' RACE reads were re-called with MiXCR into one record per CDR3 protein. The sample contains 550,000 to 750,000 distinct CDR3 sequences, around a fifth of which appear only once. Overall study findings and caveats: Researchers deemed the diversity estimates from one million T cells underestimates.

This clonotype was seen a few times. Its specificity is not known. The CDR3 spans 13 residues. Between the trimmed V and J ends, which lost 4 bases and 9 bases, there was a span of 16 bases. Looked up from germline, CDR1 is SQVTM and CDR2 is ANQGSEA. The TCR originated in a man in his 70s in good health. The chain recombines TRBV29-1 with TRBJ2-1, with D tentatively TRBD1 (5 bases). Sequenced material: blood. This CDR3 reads CSVGAGYNGEQFF. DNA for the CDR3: TGCAGCGTTGGGGCAGGGTACAACGGTGAGCAGTTCTTC.